This TCR beta chain was obtained from a study of cytomegalovirus exposure and HLA in healthy donors. Study-level findings and limits: The study found most TCR sequences rare, yet found some public TCRs in many donors.

PCR involved 60 Vbeta and 13 Jbeta primers. TCRdb's copy holds only in-frame clones and misses some; the assay was immunoSEQ multiplex PCR. The table has 75,000 to 100,000 clones, about four fifths seen once; the top ten hold roughly 15%. The germline V gene has CDR1 KGHSH and CDR2 LQKENI. The CDR3 has 15 residues. Trimming removed 6 bases from V and 5 bases from J, with 19 bases in between. Points on this clone: Its specificity is not known.

The sequencing sample was made of PBMCs. The clonotype was recovered from a woman aged 70 to 79 in good health and CMV-seropositive. The J gene is TRBJ2-5, the V gene TRBV18, with a weak D call TRBD2 (5 bases). The CDR3 here is CASSTGSQRWETQYF. For the CDR3, the DNA is TGTGCCAGCTCGACGGGGTCCCAAAGGTGGGAGACCCAGTACTTC.